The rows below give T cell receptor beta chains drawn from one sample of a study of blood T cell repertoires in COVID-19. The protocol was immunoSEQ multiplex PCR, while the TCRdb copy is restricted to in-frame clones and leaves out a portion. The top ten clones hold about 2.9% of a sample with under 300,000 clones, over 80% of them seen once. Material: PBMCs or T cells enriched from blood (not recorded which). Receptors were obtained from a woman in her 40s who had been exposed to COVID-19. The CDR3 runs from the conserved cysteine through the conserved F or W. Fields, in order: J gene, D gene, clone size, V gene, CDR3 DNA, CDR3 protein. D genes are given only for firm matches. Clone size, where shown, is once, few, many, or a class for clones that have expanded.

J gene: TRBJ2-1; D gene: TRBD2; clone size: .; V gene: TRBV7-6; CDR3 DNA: TGTGCCAGCAGCTTAGCCCCCGGCGGTTTGGGCGGGGGCTCCTACAATGAGCAGTTCTTC; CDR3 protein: CASSLAPGGLGGGSYNEQFF
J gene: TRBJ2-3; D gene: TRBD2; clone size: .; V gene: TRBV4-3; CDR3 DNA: TGCGCCAGCAGCCAAGGAACGGCGGGGGGGGGCACAGATACGCAGTATTTT; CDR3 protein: CASSQGTAGGGTDTQYF
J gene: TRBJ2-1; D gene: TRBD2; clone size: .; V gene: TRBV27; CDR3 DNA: TGTGCCAGCAATCGAGACAGGACTAGCGGAATTTACAATGAGCAGTTCTTC; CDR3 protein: CASNRDRTSGIYNEQFF
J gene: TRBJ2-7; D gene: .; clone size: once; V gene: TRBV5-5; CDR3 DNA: TGTGCCAGCAGCCCGTCCCAGGCGCGGGGCTCCTACGAGCAGTACTTC; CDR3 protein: CASSPSQARGSYEQYF
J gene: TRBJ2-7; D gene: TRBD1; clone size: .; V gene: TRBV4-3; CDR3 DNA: TGCGCCAGCAGCACCGGGACAGCCTCCTACGAGCAGTACTTC; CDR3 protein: CASSTGTASYEQYF
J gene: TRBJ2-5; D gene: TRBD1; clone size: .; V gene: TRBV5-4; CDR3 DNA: TGTGCCAGCAGCCCGGGGACAGACCAAGAGACCCAGTACTTC; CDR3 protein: CASSPGTDQETQYF
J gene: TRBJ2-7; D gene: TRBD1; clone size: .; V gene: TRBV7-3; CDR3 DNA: TGTGCCAGCAGTTACTCCGGGACAGGGACCTACGAGCAGTACTTC; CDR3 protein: CASSYSGTGTYEQYF
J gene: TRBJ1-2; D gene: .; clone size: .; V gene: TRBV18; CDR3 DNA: TGTGCCAGCTCACCTCCGGACAGCTATGGCTACACCTTC; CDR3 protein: CASSPPDSYGYTF
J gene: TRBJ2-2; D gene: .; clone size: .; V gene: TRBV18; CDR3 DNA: TGTGCCAGCTCACCGGGGGACTCCTTCACCGGGGAGCTGTTTTTT; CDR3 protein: CASSPGDSFTGELFF
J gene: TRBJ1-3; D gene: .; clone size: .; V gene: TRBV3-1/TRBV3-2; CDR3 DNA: TGTGCCAGCAGCCAACGCTTTATAGGGGAAGGAAACACCATATATTTT; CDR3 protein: CASSQRFIGEGNTIYF
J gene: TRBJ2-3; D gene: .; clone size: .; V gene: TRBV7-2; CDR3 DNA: TGTGCCAGCAGCCCCCAGCGGCTAGAGAGTCTTCCCCGTACGCAGTATTTT; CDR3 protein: CASSPQRLESLPRTQYF
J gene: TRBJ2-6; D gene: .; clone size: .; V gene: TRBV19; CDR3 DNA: TGTGCCAGTAGTAAGCAGGCCCCCTCTGGGGCCAACGTCCTGACTTTC; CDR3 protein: CASSKQAPSGANVLTF
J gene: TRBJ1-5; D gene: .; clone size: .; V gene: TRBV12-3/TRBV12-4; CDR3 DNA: TGTGCCAGCAGTTTCGGAGGGGATCAGCCCCAGCATTTT; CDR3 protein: CASSFGGDQPQHF
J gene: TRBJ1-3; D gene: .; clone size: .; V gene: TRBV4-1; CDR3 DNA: TGCGCCAGCAGCCGAGAACCTAGGGGATCCGGAAACACCATATATTTT; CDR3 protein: CASSREPRGSGNTIYF
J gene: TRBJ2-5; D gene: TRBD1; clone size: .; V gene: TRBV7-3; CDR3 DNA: TGTGCCAGCAGGGTGACAGGGGGCGCGTCAGAGACCCAGTACTTC; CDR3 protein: CASRVTGGASETQYF
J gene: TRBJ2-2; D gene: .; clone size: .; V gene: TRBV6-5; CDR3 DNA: TGTGCCAGCAGTTACTCGAAGCATCGGAACACCGGGGAGCTGTTTTTT; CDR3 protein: CASSYSKHRNTGELFF
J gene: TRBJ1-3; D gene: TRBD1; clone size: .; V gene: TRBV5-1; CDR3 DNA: TGCGCCAGCAGCTTGTATCAGGGGGCTGGAAACACCATATATTTT; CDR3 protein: CASSLYQGAGNTIYF
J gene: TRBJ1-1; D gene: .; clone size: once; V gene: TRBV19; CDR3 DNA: TGTGCCAGTAGTTCGGGGTACGCTGAAGCTTTCTTT; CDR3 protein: CASSSGYAEAFF
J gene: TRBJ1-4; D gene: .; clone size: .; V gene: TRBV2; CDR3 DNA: TGTGCCAGCAGTGAAGGGCAGGGGCCTAATGAAAAACTGTTTTTT; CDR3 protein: CASSEGQGPNEKLFF
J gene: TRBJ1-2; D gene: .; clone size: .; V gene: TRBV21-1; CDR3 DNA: TGTGCCAGCAGCAGGGGACAGTTGATGTTC; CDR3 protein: CASSRGQLMF
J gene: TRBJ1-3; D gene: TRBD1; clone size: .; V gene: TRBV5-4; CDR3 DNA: TGTGCCAGCAGAGATACACTACAGGGGAATGCTGGAAACACCATATATTTT; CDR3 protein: CASRDTLQGNAGNTIYF
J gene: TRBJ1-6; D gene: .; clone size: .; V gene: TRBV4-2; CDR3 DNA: TGTGCCAGCAGCCAAGGCCACAGGGTTCAGGTTTCGTCACCCCTCCACTTT; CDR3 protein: CASSQGHRVQVSSPLHF
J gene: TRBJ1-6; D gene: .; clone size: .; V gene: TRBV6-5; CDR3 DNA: TGTGCCAGCACCGGGGGGAGGTCCTATAATTCACCCCTCCACTTT; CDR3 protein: CASTGGRSYNSPLHF
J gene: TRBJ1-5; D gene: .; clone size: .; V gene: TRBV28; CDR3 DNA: TGTGCCAGCAAACAGACCCTTAGCAATCAGCCCCAGCATTTT; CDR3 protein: CASKQTLSNQPQHF
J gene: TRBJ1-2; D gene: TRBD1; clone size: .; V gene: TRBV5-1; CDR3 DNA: TGTGCCAGCAGCTGGGGACAGGGGGTAGATGGCTACACCTTC; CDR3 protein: CASSWGQGVDGYTF
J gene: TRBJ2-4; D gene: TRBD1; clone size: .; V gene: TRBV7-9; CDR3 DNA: TGTGCCAGCAGCTTGGACAGGCCCATTCAGTACTTC; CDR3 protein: CASSLDRPIQYF
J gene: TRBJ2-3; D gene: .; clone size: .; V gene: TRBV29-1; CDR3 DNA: TGCAGCGTATATTCCAGCGGAGTCACAGATACGCAGTATTTT; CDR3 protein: CSVYSSGVTDTQYF
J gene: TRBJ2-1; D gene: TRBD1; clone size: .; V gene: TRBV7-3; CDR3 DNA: TGTGCCAGCAGCCAAACGGGACAGCAGTACAATGAGCAGTTCTTC; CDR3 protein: CASSQTGQQYNEQFF
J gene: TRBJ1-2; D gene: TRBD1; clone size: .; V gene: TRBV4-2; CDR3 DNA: TGTGCCAGCAGCCCACGAAGGACAGGGGGAGAAAGCTATGGCTACACCTTC; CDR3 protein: CASSPRRTGGESYGYTF
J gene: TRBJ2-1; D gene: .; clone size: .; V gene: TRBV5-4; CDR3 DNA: TGTGCCAGCAGCGGGGCTACCCCCAGCTCCTACAATGAGCAGTTCTTC; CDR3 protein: CASSGATPSSYNEQFF
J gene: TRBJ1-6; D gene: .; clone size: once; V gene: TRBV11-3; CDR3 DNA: TGTGCCAGCAGCCTTACTCCGATGTCACCCCTCCACTTT; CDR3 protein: CASSLTPMSPLHF
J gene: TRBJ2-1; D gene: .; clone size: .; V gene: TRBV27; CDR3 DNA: TGTGCCAGCAGTTTATCTCACGCTAGCTCCTACAATGAGCAGTTCTTC; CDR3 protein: CASSLSHASSYNEQFF
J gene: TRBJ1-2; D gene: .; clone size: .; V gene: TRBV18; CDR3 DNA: TGTGCCAGCTCACCTCAGGCGTCCTCGGGAGCTAACTATGGCTACACCTTC; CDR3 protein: CASSPQASSGANYGYTF
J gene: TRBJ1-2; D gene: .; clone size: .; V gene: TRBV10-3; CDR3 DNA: TGTGCCATCAGTGGGACTGGCTATGGCTACACCTTC; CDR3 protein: CAISGTGYGYTF
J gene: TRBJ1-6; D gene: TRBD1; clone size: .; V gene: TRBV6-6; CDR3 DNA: TGTGCCAGCAGTCGTAGGGACAGCCCTCCGAATAATTCACCCCTCCACTTT; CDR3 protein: CASSRRDSPPNNSPLHF
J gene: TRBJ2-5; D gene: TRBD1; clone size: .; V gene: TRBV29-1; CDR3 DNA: TGCAGCACAACAGGGGGATGGTGGGAGACCCAGTACTTC; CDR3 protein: CSTTGGWWETQYF
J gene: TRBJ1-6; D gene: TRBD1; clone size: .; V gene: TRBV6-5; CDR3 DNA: TGTGCCAGCAGTTACGGACAGGTTGCGGCCCTCCACTTT; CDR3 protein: CASSYGQVAALHF
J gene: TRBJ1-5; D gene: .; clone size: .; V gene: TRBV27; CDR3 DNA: TGTGCCAGCAGTCCGACCAGTGGGGCCGTGGGCCGGAATCAGCCCCAGCATTTT; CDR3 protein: CASSPTSGAVGRNQPQHF
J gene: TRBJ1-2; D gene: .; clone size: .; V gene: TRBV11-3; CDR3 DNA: TGTGCCAGCAGCTTAGACGGCTATGGCTACACCTTC; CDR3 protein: CASSLDGYGYTF
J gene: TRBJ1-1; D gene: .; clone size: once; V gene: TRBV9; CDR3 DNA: TGTGCCAGCAGCGTCACAGGGAACACTGAAGCTTTCTTT; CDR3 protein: CASSVTGNTEAFF
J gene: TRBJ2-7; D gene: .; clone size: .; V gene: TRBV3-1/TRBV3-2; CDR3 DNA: TGTGCCAGCAGCCAAGAGGGCATTACCTACGAGCAGTACTTC; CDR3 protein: CASSQEGITYEQYF
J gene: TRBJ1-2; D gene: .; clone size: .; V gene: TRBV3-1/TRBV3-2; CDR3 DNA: TGTGCCAGCAGCCAAGATAGCCCGATCTATGGCTACACCTTC; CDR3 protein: CASSQDSPIYGYTF
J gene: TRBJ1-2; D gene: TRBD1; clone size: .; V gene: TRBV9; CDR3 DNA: TGTGCCAGCAGCGTAGATGGGACAGGGTATGGCTACACCTTC; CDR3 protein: CASSVDGTGYGYTF
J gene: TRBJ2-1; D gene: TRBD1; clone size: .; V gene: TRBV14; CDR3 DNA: TGTGCCAGCAGCCAAGGAGCTAAGACAGGGCTTCTACACAATGAGCAGTTCTTC; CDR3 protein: CASSQGAKTGLLHNEQFF
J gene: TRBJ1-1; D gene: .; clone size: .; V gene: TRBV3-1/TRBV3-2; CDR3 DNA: TGTGCCAGCAGCCAAGATCAGTGGACAGATCTGAACACTGAAGCTTTCTTT; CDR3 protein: CASSQDQWTDLNTEAFF
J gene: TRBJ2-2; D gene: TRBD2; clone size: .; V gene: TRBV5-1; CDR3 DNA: TGTGCCAGCAGCTTGGTTGCGGGAGTGGGCACCGGGGAGCTGTTTTTT; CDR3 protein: CASSLVAGVGTGELFF
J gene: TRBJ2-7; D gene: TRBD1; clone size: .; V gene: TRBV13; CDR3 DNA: TGTGCCAGCAGCAACAAGGGGGCGATTTACGAGCAGTACTTC; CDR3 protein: CASSNKGAIYEQYF
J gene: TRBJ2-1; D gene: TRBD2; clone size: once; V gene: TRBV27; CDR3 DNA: TGTGCCAGCAGTTCCCGGGGGGGGTACAATGAGCAGTTCTTC; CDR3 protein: CASSSRGGYNEQFF
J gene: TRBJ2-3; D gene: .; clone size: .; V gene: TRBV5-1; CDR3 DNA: TGCGCCAGCAGCTCTACCGGGTCGTCCGCAGATACGCAGTATTTT; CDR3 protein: CASSSTGSSADTQYF
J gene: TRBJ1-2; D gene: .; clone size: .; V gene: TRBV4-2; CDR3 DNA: TGTGCCAGCAGCCAAGGAGCCGGGGGGGCGAGTAACTACGGCTACACCTTC; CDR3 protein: CASSQGAGGASNYGYTF
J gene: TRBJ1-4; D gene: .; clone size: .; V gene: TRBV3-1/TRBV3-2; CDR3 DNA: TGTGCCAGCAGCCAAGCTTACCTAAATAATGAAAAACTGTTTTTT; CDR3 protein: CASSQAYLNNEKLFF
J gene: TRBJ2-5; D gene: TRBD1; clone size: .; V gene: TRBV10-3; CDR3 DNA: TGTGCCATCAGTCCGACAGGGGTTGGGGAGACCCAGTACTTC; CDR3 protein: CAISPTGVGETQYF
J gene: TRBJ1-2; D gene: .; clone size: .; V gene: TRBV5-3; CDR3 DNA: TGTGCCAGAAGCCCCCGGGGGGGTAACTATGGCTACACCTTC; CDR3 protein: CARSPRGGNYGYTF
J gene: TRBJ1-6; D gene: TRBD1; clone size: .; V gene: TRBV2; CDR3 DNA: TGTGCCAGCAGTGAAGGCGGGACAGGGTATTCACCCCTCCACTTT; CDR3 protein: CASSEGGTGYSPLHF
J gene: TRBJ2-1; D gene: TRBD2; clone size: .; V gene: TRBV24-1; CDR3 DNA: TGTGCCACCAGTGATACCAGCGGGGGGGCCTACAATGAGCAGTTCTTC; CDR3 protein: CATSDTSGGAYNEQFF
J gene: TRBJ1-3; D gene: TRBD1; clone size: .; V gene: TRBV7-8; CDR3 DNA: TGTGCCAGCAGCTTAGTTGGACAGGCCAGCTCTGGAAACACCATATATTTT; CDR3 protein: CASSLVGQASSGNTIYF